One TCR beta chain is described in this entry. V was pared by 4 bases and J by 6 bases, with 5 bases of the junction left unmatched. The CDR3 is made up of 13 amino acids. Germline assignment: CDR1 MNHEY and CDR2 SVGEGT. This sample is drawn from a study of blood T cell repertoires in COVID-19. Study background: Some COVID-19 samples were acute and others convalescent; all came from the United States, Italy and Spain. From T cells, B-cell-depleted T cells, or PBMCs came the material, which was cDNA or gDNA.

Authors' data handling: Counts of nucleated cells, estimated from reference gene primer amplification, were obtained. This table comes from immunoSEQ multiplex PCR, and its TCRdb copy is limited to in-frame clones, with some not included. For V, J and clone size, that table is used; D and trimming come from the DNA. The table records about 240,000 clones, over 90% of them present only once. Followed longitudinally, the Seattle patients had been enrolled during active infection. The clonotype originates from a man aged 30 to 39 with COVID-19, enrolled during active disease. This sequence joins TRBV6-2 or TRBV6-3 and TRBJ2-7; 8 positions agree with TRBD1. The sequenced sample was peripheral blood. In DNA form, the CDR3 reads TGTGCCAGCAGTTTGACAGGGGAGCGCGAGCAGTACTTC. It yields the protein CASSLTGEREQYF.